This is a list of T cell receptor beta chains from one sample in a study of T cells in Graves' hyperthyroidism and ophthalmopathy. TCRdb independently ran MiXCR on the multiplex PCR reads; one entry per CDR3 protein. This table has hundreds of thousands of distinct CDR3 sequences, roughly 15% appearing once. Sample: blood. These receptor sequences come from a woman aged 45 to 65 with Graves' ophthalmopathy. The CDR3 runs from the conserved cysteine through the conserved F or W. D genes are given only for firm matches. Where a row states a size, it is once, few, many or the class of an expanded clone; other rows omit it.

cdr3_aa: CASSNRRPTGTDTQYF
cdr3_nt: TGTGCCAGCAGTAATCGCCGGCCCACGGGAACAGATACGCAGTATTTT
j_call: TRBJ2-3
clone_size: many
d_call: -
v_call: TRBV6-1

cdr3_aa: CASSYQQGTQYF
cdr3_nt: TGTGCCAGCAGTTACCAACAGGGAACGCAGTATTTT
j_call: TRBJ2-3
clone_size: -
d_call: -
v_call: TRBV6-6

cdr3_aa: CSAKLAGRTGELFF
cdr3_nt: TGCAGTGCGAAACTAGCGGGAAGGACCGGGGAGCTGTTTTTT
j_call: TRBJ2-2
clone_size: -
d_call: TRBD2
v_call: TRBV20-1

cdr3_aa: CASSQWGQDYEQYF
cdr3_nt: TGCGCCAGCAGCCAATGGGGACAGGACTACGAGCAGTACTTC
j_call: TRBJ2-7
clone_size: -
d_call: TRBD1
v_call: TRBV5-1

cdr3_aa: CASSRSGSRYEQFF
cdr3_nt: TGTGCCAGCAGCCGTAGCGGGAGTAGGTATGAGCAGTTCTTC
j_call: TRBJ2-1
clone_size: many
d_call: TRBD2
v_call: TRBV11-2

cdr3_aa: CASSRGTGQETQYF
cdr3_nt: TGTGCCAGCAGCCGTGGGACAGGGCAAGAGACCCAGTACTTC
j_call: TRBJ2-5
clone_size: many
d_call: TRBD1
v_call: TRBV5-1

cdr3_aa: CASSLGLGTGELFF
cdr3_nt: TGTGCCAGCAGCTTGGGACTTGGGACCGGGGAGCTGTTTTTT
j_call: TRBJ2-2
clone_size: many
d_call: -
v_call: TRBV7-2

cdr3_aa: CASSSARQAVGQPQHF
cdr3_nt: TGTGCCAGCAGCTCAGCAAGACAGGCGGTCGGTCAGCCCCAGCATTTT
j_call: TRBJ1-5
clone_size: many
d_call: -
v_call: TRBV7-9

cdr3_aa: CASSQQGGGYTF
cdr3_nt: TGTGCCAGCAGCCAGCAGGGCGGTGGCTACACCTTC
j_call: TRBJ1-2
clone_size: many
d_call: -
v_call: TRBV7-9

cdr3_aa: CAISPGQGSNQPQHF
cdr3_nt: TGTGCCATCAGTCCGGGACAGGGCAGCAATCAGCCCCAGCATTTT
j_call: TRBJ1-5
clone_size: -
d_call: TRBD1
v_call: TRBV10-3

cdr3_aa: CASSLDSGQGSGYTF
cdr3_nt: TGTGCCAGCAGCCTGGACTCGGGGCAGGGGTCCGGCTACACCTTC
j_call: TRBJ1-2
clone_size: few
d_call: -
v_call: TRBV3-1

cdr3_aa: CASSRGIYRGWSEAEAFF
cdr3_nt: TGTGCCAGTAGTAGGGGTATCTATCGGGGGTGGTCGGAGGCTGAAGCTTTCTTT
j_call: TRBJ1-1
clone_size: few
d_call: -
v_call: TRBV19

cdr3_aa: CASSFSDNYGYTF
cdr3_nt: TGTGCCAGCAGCTTTTCGGATAACTATGGCTACACCTTC
j_call: TRBJ1-2
clone_size: -
d_call: -
v_call: TRBV7-9

cdr3_aa: CASSPGTATNYGYTF
cdr3_nt: TGTGCCAGCAGCCCCGGGACAGCCACGAACTATGGCTACACCTTC
j_call: TRBJ1-2
clone_size: many
d_call: TRBD1
v_call: TRBV7-2

cdr3_aa: CASSPQGTGGADGYTF
cdr3_nt: TGTGCCAGCTCACCGCAAGGGACAGGGGGCGCGGATGGCTACACCTTC
j_call: TRBJ1-2
clone_size: few
d_call: TRBD1
v_call: TRBV18

cdr3_aa: CASLKGLAAPSSYNEQFF
cdr3_nt: TGTGCCAGCCTCAAGGGACTAGCGGCTCCCAGCTCCTACAATGAGCAGTTCTTC
j_call: TRBJ2-1
clone_size: many
d_call: TRBD2
v_call: TRBV7-9

cdr3_aa: CASSTERAGEQFF
cdr3_nt: TGTGCCAGCAGCACCGAGCGGGCGGGTGAGCAGTTCTTC
j_call: TRBJ2-1
clone_size: -
d_call: -
v_call: TRBV7-3

cdr3_aa: CASSVGGELFF
cdr3_nt: TGTGCCAGCAGTGTGGGCGGGGAGCTGTTTTTT
j_call: TRBJ2-2
clone_size: many
d_call: -
v_call: TRBV2

cdr3_aa: CASSLTRPYNEQFF
cdr3_nt: TGTGCCAGCAGCTTGACGCGACCTTACAATGAGCAGTTCTTC
j_call: TRBJ2-1
clone_size: few
d_call: -
v_call: TRBV5-6

cdr3_aa: CASSDVVGRPEKLFF
cdr3_nt: TGTGCCAGCAGTGATGTGGTAGGGCGGCCGGAAAAACTGTTTTTT
j_call: TRBJ1-4
clone_size: many
d_call: -
v_call: TRBV2

cdr3_aa: CASSFLADNEQFF
cdr3_nt: TGCGCCAGCAGCTTCCTAGCGGACAATGAGCAGTTCTTC
j_call: TRBJ2-1
clone_size: many
d_call: TRBD2
v_call: TRBV5-1

cdr3_aa: CASSSTTGGYGYTF
cdr3_nt: TGTGCCAGCAGCTCCACGACAGGGGGCTATGGCTACACCTTC
j_call: TRBJ1-2
clone_size: many
d_call: TRBD1
v_call: TRBV11-1

cdr3_aa: CASSGTSGTSYNEQFF
cdr3_nt: TGTGCCAGCAGTGGGACTAGCGGTACATCCTACAATGAGCAGTTCTTC
j_call: TRBJ2-1
clone_size: -
d_call: TRBD2
v_call: TRBV12-3/TRBV12-4